This passage covers 23 T cell receptor beta chains from one sample sequenced in a study of metastatic and nonmetastatic thyroid tumors. Patients had received no treatment of any kind before thyroid surgery. TCRdb re-analyzed the PCR reads using MiXCR. This table has about 5,200 clones, 20% to 25% appearing once. The sequenced material came from adjacent normal tissue. These receptors all stem from a female donor with papillary thyroid cancer or a benign thyroid nodule (not recorded which). Some clones in this sample may be carry-over from other donors' samples.

This clone was seen many times. The V call is TRBV6-1, the J call TRBJ1-4; D might be TRBD1 (6 bases). The length of the CDR3 is 12 residues. In germline, CDR1 is MNHNS, CDR2 SASEGT. The germline V and J ends were trimmed by 0 bases and 11 bases, with 7 bases remaining between them. The CDR3 DNA is TGTGCCAGCAGTGAAGCAGGGGGGAAACTGTTTTTT. Encoded protein: CASSEAGGKLFF.

This clone was counted at least ten times. CDR3 residues: CASSQEMSGGADTQYF. The CDR3 bases are TGTGCCAGCAGCCAAGAGATGTCGGGGGGGGCAGATACGCAGTATTTT. The chain recombines TRBV4-2 with TRBJ2-3; 8 positions agree with TRBD2. There are 16 residues in the CDR3. The germline V gene has CDR1 LGHNA and CDR2 YNFKEQ. The V gene end was trimmed by 0 bases and the J gene end by 4 bases; junction bases not matched to a gene: 6.

This clone was seen a few times. DNA for the CDR3: TGTGCCAGCAGTGGTCTCTCTTACGAGCAGTACTTC. It specifies CASSGLSYEQYF. The genes are TRBV6-4 and TRBJ2-7; D is ambiguous. Germline V gene sequence: CDR1 MRHNA, CDR2 SNTAGT. The CDR3 sequence is 12 residues long. The V and J ends lost 4 bases and 4 bases respectively, with 8 bases between them.

By sample fraction, this clone is medium-sized (0.01 to 0.1%). The chain links TRBV19 to TRBJ2-1; a weak D match, TRBD1 (5 bases). This CDR3 is 15 amino acids long. V was trimmed by 5 bases and J by 3 bases, leaving 14 bases between them. Germline values: CDR1 LNHDA, CDR2 SQIVND (reference sequence). CDR3 loop: CASSVLLTDYNEQFF. CDR3 DNA: TGTGCCAGTAGTGTACTACTGACAGACTACAATGAGCAGTTCTTC. The whole variable domain, filled in from reference TRBV19 and TRBJ2-1, reads DGGITQSPKYLFRKEGQNVTLSCEQNLNHDAMYWYRQDPGQGLRLIYYSQIVNDFQKGDIAEGYSVSREKKESFPLTVTSAQKNPTAFYLCASSVLLTDYNEQFFGPGTRLTVL.

This clone was found a few times. V is TRBV10-3 and J is TRBJ2-7, with D tentatively TRBD2 (6 bases). The CDR3 runs to 15 residues. The V and J ends lost 1 base and 0 bases respectively, with 10 bases between them. Germline-derived CDR1 and CDR2 are ENHRY and SYGVKD. The CDR3 sequence is CAISELRRDSYEQYF. In nucleotides, the CDR3 is TGTGCCATCAGTGAGTTGAGGCGGGACTCCTACGAGCAGTACTTC.

This clone is categorized as large. The genes are TRBV2 and TRBJ1-1; D is unclear. The CDR3 spans 10 residues. Germline-derived CDR1 and CDR2 are SNHLY and FYNNEI. V was cut by 7 bases and J by 8 bases, with 8 bases left in between. The DNA for the CDR3 is TGTGCCAGCATATTACACGAAGCTTTCTTT. Translating gives CASILHEAFF. Full variable domain (rest looked up from reference TRBV2 and TRBJ1-1): EPEVTQTPSHQVTQMGQEVILRCVPISNHLYFYWYRQILGQKVEFLVSFYNNEISEKSEIFDDQFSVERPDGSNFTLKIRSTKLEDSAMYFCASILHEAFFGQGTRLTVV.

The rearrangement links TRBV10-3 to TRBJ1-2, with 7 bases aligning to TRBD1. CDR1 and CDR2 from the germline V gene are ENHRY and SYGVKD. The junction had 11 bases not matched to a gene; V was cut back by 4 bases and J by 3 bases. This CDR3 is 16 amino acids long. The CDR3 DNA is TGTGCCATCAGTGCGAGGGACAGCCAGATCTACTATGGCTACACCTTC. Translated, it gives CAISARDSQIYYGYTF.

The chain links TRBV6-2 or TRBV6-3 to TRBJ2-6; 7 bases align to TRBD2. This CDR3 is 18 amino acids long. Germline CDR1 is MNHEY and CDR2 is SVGEGT. J gave up 2 bases and V 3 bases, and 10 bases lay outside the gene matches. The CDR3 is CASSYSGLVGAGANVLTF. CDR3 DNA sequence: TGTGCCAGCAGTTATAGTGGACTAGTGGGAGCTGGGGCCAACGTCCTGACTTTC.

By share, this clone ranks as medium-sized. This sequence joins TRBV5-4 and TRBJ2-1; 14 positions match TRBD2. This CDR3 has 16 amino acids. Trimming at V came to 4 bases and at J to 2 bases, leaving 2 bases not matched to a gene. Germline V gene sequence: CDR1 SGHNT, CDR2 YYREEE (reference sequence). CDR3 region: CASSRTSGGPYNEQFF. Written as DNA, the CDR3 is TGTGCCAGCAGCCGGACTAGCGGGGGGCCCTACAATGAGCAGTTCTTC.

By its share, this clone is medium-sized. The chain recombines TRBV7-2 with TRBJ2-7; 7 bases fit TRBD2. J was trimmed by 4 bases and V by 5 bases; bases with no gene match: 8. The CDR3 contains 14 residues. Germline CDR1 reads SGHTA; CDR2 reads FQGNSA. The CDR3 DNA sequence: TGTGCCAGCAGCCGCGGGAGTATAGTATACGAGCAGTACTTC. Its translation: CASSRGSIVYEQYF.

The chain has TRBV24-1 and TRBJ2-2; possible D gene TRBD2, 7 bases. V was cut by 3 bases and J by 5 bases, with 18 bases left in between. The CDR3 loop spans 17 amino acids. CDR1 is KGHDR, CDR2 SFDVKD, per germline. CDR3 nucleotide sequence: TGTGCCACCAGTGATCCCCCGGGCGGGGGCGAGACCGGGGAGCTGTTTTTT. Translating gives CATSDPPGGGETGELFF.

The chain couples TRBV20-1 to TRBJ2-7; 12 nucleotides agree with TRBD2. Germline V CDR1 and CDR2: DFQATT, SNEGSKA (reference sequence). V shed 5 bases and J 6 bases; nucleotides not matched to a gene: 5. CDR3 length: 13 amino acids. CDR3 loop: CSADMTSGSEQYF. The CDR3, as DNA: TGCAGTGCTGACATGACTAGCGGGAGCGAGCAGTACTTC.

This clone was picked up a small number of times. J is TRBJ2-7 and V is TRBV12-3 or TRBV12-4; 13 nucleotides match TRBD2. This CDR3 comprises 15 residues. J lost 6 bases, V lost 6 bases, and 8 bases had no gene match. The CDR3 here is CASSSGLAGPLEQYF. In DNA form, the CDR3 reads TGTGCCAGCAGCTCGGGACTAGCGGGACCCCTCGAGCAGTACTTC.

This clone has a handful of counts. The chain joins TRBV6-2 or TRBV6-3 to TRBJ2-7; D not certain. The length of the CDR3 is 14 residues. Germline V gives CDR1 MNHEY, CDR2 SVGEGT. The V gene lost 3 bases and the J gene lost 2 bases, with 11 bases spanning the gap. DNA of the CDR3: TGTGCCAGCAGTTATGGTGCGAAAACCTACGAGCAGTACTTC. Residues: CASSYGAKTYEQYF.

This clone was seen a few times. The J gene is TRBJ1-1, the V gene TRBV28; TRBD1 matches 7 bases. CDR3 size: 12 residues. Looked up from germline, CDR1 is MDHEN and CDR2 is SYDVKM. Trimming cost V 3 bases and J 8 bases; bases outside gene matches: 3. This CDR3 is CASSFGQAEAFF. The CDR3 nucleotides read TGTGCCAGCAGTTTTGGACAGGCAGAAGCTTTCTTT.

This clone was observed at least ten times. A read error may explain this, as a much larger clone is one base away. The CDR3 bases are TGCGCCAGCGGCCCAGAAACAGGGGGCTTTCAGCCCCAGCATTTT. Translation: CASGPETGGFQPQHF. The V and J genes are TRBV4-1 and TRBJ1-5; 9 nucleotides align to TRBD1. J was trimmed by 6 bases and V by 8 bases; bases with no gene match: 11. Germline V gives CDR1 MGHRA, CDR2 YSYEKL. The CDR3 sequence is 15 residues long.

This chain joins TRBV11-3 and TRBJ2-1, with TRBD2 identical over 16 bases. Germline V gene data show CDR1 as SGHNT and CDR2 as YENEEA. The junction had 2 bases not matched to a gene; V was cut back by 5 bases and J by 4 bases. CDR3 length: 16 residues. This CDR3 reads CASSRGLAGGYNEQFF. CDR3 nucleotide sequence: TGTGCCAGCAGCCGGGGACTAGCGGGAGGGTACAATGAGCAGTTCTTC.

Ten or more counts support this clone. J is TRBJ1-5 and V is TRBV20-1; unclear D gene. CDR3 size: 13 residues. In germline, CDR1 is DFQATT, CDR2 SNEGSKA (reference sequence). Trimming removed 3 bases at V and 0 bases at J, with 6 bases between. The CDR3 loop is CSASFSSNQPQHF. The CDR3 bases are TGCAGTGCTAGTTTTAGTAGCAATCAGCCCCAGCATTTT.

This clone was counted only a few times. This rearrangement joins TRBV24-1 to TRBJ2-1; D uncertain. The CDR3 has 12 amino acids. Germline values: CDR1 KGHDR, CDR2 SFDVKD. Trimming left V 6 bases short and J 9 bases short, with 11 bases between. CDR3 DNA: TGTGCCACCAGTCTTTTGGCTGGTGAGCAGTTCTTC. It specifies CATSLLAGEQFF.

J is TRBJ2-5 and V is TRBV5-1, with a weak D call TRBD2 (5 bases). This CDR3 has 12 amino acids. The germline V gene encodes CDR1 SGHRS and CDR2 YFSETQ. V was cut by 7 bases and J by 7 bases, with 14 bases left in between. This CDR3 reads CASFEGGGTQYF. The CDR3 DNA sequence: TGCGCCAGCTTTGAGGGTGGTGGGACCCAGTACTTC.

This clone was observed many times. The chain uses TRBV9 and TRBJ1-4; TRBD1 matches at 8 bases. The germline V gene encodes CDR1 SGDLS and CDR2 YYNGEE. The CDR3 totals 15 residues. Trimming cost V 0 bases and J 7 bases; bases outside gene matches: 5. The CDR3 sequence: CASSVGTGFGEKLFF. The CDR3 DNA sequence: TGTGCCAGCAGCGTAGGGACAGGGTTCGGTGAAAAACTGTTTTTT.

Within the sample, this clone is medium-sized (0.01 to 0.1%). The genes are TRBV9 and TRBJ2-3, with D perhaps TRBD1 or TRBD2 (5 bases each). Looked up from germline, CDR1 is SGDLS and CDR2 is YYNGEE. V lost 1 base and J lost 2, with 14 bases in between. The CDR3 runs 16 residues. Here the CDR3 DNA reads TGTGCCAGCAGCGTACGAGGGGAGAGATACACAGATACGCAGTATTTT. It is translated as CASSVRGERYTDTQYF.

Within the sample, this clone is medium-sized (0.01 to 0.1%). This sequence joins TRBV4-2 and TRBJ2-3; a weak D match, TRBD1 (6 bases). The CDR3 is 16 amino acids. With 0 bases removed from V and 8 bases from J, the gap between germline ends came to 18 bases. Germline CDR1 reads LGHNA; CDR2 reads YNFKEQ. CDR3 sequence reads: CASSQEPTGDLGTQYF. CDR3 coding DNA: TGTGCCAGCAGCCAAGAACCGACAGGAGACCTCGGTACGCAGTATTTT.